In its sample, the clone carrying this T cell receptor (beta chain) was seen many times. Its specificity is not known. The data were taken from a study of T-cell memory formation after mild COVID-19. V gave up 1 base and J gave up 1 base, with 9 bases separating them. Germline-derived CDR1 and CDR2 are SGHTA and FQGNSA. The CDR3 extends over 15 amino acids. 5'RACE, which relied on constant-segment primers, yielded TCR alpha and TCR beta cDNA libraries carrying sample barcodes and UMIs. TCRdb redid the calling of the 5' RACE reads with MiXCR, one entry per CDR3 protein. The repertoire holds about 130,000 distinct CDR3 sequences, with over 15% as singletons. Whole-study findings and limits: Day 15 to 85 contractors were CD4/CD8 balanced; later expanders leaned CD4+. Mainly CM and EM harbored the contracting CD4+ clones; mainly EMRA harbored the CD8+ ones. There was no confirmation that second-wave clones peaking on day 37 were SARS-CoV-2 specific.

The sequencing sample was made of PBMCs or a T cell subset sorted from them (not recorded which). The V and J genes are TRBV7-2 and TRBJ2-3; TRBD2 is a possible D gene (5 bases). The source is a man between 18 and 35 years old who had mild COVID-19 (a few samples of this study predate the infection). Cell type and time point are not known. Here the CDR3 reads CASSLGTPRTDTQYF. The CDR3 DNA follows: TGTGCCAGCAGCTTAGGGACTCCCCGCACAGATACGCAGTATTTT.